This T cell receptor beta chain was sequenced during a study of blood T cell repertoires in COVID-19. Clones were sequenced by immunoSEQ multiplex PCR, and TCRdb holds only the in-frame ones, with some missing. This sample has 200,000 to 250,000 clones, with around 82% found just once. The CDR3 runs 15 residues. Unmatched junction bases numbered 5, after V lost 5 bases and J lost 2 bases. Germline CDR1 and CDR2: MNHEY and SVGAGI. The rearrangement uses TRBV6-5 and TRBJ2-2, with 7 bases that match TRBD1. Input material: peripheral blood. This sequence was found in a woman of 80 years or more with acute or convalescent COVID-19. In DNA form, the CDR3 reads TGTGCCAGCAGTACCGGGACAGCCAACACCGGGGAGCTGTTTTTT. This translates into CASSTGTANTGELFF.